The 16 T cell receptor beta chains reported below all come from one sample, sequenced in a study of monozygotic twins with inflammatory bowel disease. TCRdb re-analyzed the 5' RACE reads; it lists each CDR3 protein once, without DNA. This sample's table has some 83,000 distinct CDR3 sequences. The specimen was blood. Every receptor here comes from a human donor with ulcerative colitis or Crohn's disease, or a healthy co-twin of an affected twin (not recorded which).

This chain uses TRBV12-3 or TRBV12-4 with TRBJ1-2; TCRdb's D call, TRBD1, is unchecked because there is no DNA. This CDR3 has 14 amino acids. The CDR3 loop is CASSYRGQIYGYTF.

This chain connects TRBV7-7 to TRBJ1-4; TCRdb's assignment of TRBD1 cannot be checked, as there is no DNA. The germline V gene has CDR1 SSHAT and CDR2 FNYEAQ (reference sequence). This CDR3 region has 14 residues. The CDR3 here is CASSFTGTNEKLFF.

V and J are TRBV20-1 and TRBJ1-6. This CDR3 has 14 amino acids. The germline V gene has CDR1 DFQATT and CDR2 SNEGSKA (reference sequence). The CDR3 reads CSAPGITYNSPLHF.

This chain's CDR3 is CASTAFGGTYNEQFF. The V and J genes are TRBV5-5 and TRBJ2-1; TCRdb selects TRBD1, and the lack of DNA leaves this call unchecked. This CDR3 contains 15 residues. From germline, CDR1 is SGHKS and CDR2 YYEKEE (reference sequence). Full variable domain (outside the CDR3, taken from reference TRBV5-5 and TRBJ2-1): DAGVTQSPTHLIKTRGQQVTLRCSPISGHKSVSWYQQVLGQGPQFIFQYYEKEERGRGNFPDRFSARQFPNYSSELNVNALLLGDSALYLCASTAFGGTYNEQFFGPGTRLTVL.

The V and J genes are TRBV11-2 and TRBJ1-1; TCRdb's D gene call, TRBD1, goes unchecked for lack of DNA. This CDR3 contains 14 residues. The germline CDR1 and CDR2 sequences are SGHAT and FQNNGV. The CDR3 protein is CASSLEQGITEAFF.

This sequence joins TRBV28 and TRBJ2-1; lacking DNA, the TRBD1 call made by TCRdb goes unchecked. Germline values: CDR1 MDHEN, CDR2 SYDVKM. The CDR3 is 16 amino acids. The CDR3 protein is CASSSPGQPDGNEQFF.

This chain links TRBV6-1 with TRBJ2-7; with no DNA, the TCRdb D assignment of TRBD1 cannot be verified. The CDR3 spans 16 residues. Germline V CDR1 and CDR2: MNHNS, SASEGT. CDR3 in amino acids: CASSPPTTEGAYEQYF.

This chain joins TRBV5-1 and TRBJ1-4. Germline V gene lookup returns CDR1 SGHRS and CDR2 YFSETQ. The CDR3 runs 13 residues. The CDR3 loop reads CASSLAGVEKLFF.

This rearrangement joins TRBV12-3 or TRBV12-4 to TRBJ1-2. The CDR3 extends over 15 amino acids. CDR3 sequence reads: CASSPTTAIPYGYTF.

The CDR3 sequence: CASSFPGPPYEQYF. This rearrangement joins TRBV13 to TRBJ2-7; TCRdb returns TRBD1, unconfirmable since there is no DNA. CDR1 is PRHDT and CDR2 is FYEKMQ in the germline V gene (reference sequence). This CDR3 spans 14 amino acids.

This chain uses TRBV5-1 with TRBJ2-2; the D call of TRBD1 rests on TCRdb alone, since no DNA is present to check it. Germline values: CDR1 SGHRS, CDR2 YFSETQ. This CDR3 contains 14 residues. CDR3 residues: CASSWGTNAGELFF.

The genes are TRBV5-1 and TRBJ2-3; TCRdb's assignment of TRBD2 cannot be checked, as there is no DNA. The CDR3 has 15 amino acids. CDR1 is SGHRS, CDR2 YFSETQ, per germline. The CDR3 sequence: CASSPTAVSTDTQYF.

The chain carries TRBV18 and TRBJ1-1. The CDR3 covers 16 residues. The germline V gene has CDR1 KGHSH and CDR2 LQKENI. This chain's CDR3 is CASSPPGRWMNTEAFF.

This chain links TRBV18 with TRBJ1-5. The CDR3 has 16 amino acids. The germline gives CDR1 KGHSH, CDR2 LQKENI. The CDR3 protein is CASSPYVGNSNQPQHF. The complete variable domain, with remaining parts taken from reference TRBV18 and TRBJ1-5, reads NAGVMQNPRHLVRRRGQEARLRCSPMKGHSHVYWYRQLPEEGLKFMVYLQKENIIDESGMPKERFSAEFPKEGPSILRIQQVVRGDSAAYFCASSPYVGNSNQPQHFGDGTRLSIL.

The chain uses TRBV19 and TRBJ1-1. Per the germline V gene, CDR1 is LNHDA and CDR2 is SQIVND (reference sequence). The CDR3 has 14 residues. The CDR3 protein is CASVGFYSGTEAFF.

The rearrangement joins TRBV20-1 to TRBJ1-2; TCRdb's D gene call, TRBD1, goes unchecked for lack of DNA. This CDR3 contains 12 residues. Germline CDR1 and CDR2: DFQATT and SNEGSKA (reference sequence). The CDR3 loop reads CSASQGTYGYTF.